The 3 T cell receptor beta chains below all came from one sample that was sequenced in a study of blood T cell repertoires in COVID-19. Assay used: immunoSEQ multiplex PCR; TCRdb lists only in-frame clones, some missing. Found here are 130,000 to 150,000 clones, about nine tenths of them singletons; the top ten hold roughly 10%. Source material: peripheral blood. All receptors come from a man aged 50 to 60 with active or convalescent COVID-19.

The rearrangement uses TRBV30 and TRBJ1-6; possible D gene TRBD1, 6 bases. From germline, CDR1 is GTSNPN and CDR2 SVGIG (reference sequence). V lost 3 bases to trimming and J lost 4 bases, with 19 bases between them. The CDR3 is made up of 17 amino acids. The DNA of the CDR3 is TGTGCCTGGAGCTTGGGGCGGGGGCGTAATTATAATTCACCCCTCCACTTT. Translated: CAWSLGRGRNYNSPLHF.

The genes are TRBV29-1 and TRBJ2-7; D not resolved. This CDR3 comprises 13 residues. V dropped 3 bases and J dropped 0 bases, with 9 bases sitting between them. Germline values: CDR1 SQVTM, CDR2 ANQGSEA. The CDR3, as DNA: TGCAGCGTTGATGGCCCCCACTCCTACGAGCAGTACTTC. Protein sequence: CSVDGPHSYEQYF.

The chain links TRBV4-3 to TRBJ1-3, with TRBD1 as a possible D gene (5 bases). V was pared by 4 bases and J by 0 bases, with 16 bases between. Germline CDR1 is LGHNA and CDR2 is YSLEER. The CDR3 has 17 residues. The CDR3 spells CASSRANTGASGNTIYF. CDR3 bases: TGCGCCAGCAGCCGAGCCAATACAGGAGCCTCTGGAAACACCATATATTTT.